Shown below are 9 T cell receptor beta chains from a single sample sequenced in a study of radiotherapy plus CTLA-4 blockade in lung cancer. Assay: immunoSEQ multiplex PCR; the TCRdb copy retains only in-frame clones and omits some. The table has around 80,000 clones, nearly 75% seen once; the top ten hold roughly a tenth. The input for sequencing was peripheral blood, taken from a patient treated with radiotherapy plus ipilimumab. The receptors come from a human donor with non-small cell lung cancer whose response to radiotherapy plus ipilimumab could not be evaluated.

A few counts support this clone. CDR3: CASSLYLTASGYNEQFF. The CDR3 DNA is TGTGCCAGCAGCTTGTACCTCACGGCTTCGGGATACAATGAGCAGTTCTTC. The chain links TRBV5-8 to TRBJ2-1, with D perhaps TRBD2 (5 bases). Looked up from germline, CDR1 is SGHTS and CDR2 is YDEGEE. This CDR3 has 17 residues. Trimming left V 1 base short and J 4 bases short, with 18 bases between.

This clone turned up a few times. The CDR3 region has the DNA TGCGCCAGCAGCCACGATACAGGGAACACTGAAGCTTTCTTT. Protein: CASSHDTGNTEAFF. The chain links TRBV4-3 to TRBJ1-1; D may be TRBD1 (5 bases). This CDR3 comprises 14 residues. V lost 3 bases to trimming and J lost 1 base, with 9 bases between them. Germline CDR1 reads LGHNA; CDR2 reads YSLEER.

The V gene is TRBV4-3, the J gene TRBJ2-3; no clear D gene. V dropped 0 bases and J dropped 1 base, with 8 bases sitting between them. From germline, CDR1 is LGHNA and CDR2 YSLEER. The CDR3 extends over 15 amino acids. In nucleotides, the CDR3 is TGCGCCAGCAGCCAAGATCGGCTAGGCACAGATACGCAGTATTTT. Translating it yields CASSQDRLGTDTQYF.

The chain employs TRBV9 and TRBJ1-1, with a possible D match to TRBD1 (6 bases). Trimming cost V 4 bases and J 3 bases, with 16 bases left between them. This CDR3 comprises 15 residues. The V gene's germline CDR1 is SGDLS and CDR2 YYNGEE. The CDR3 DNA is TGTGCCAGCAGCCCTCTACAGGGAATGGACACTGAAGCTTTCTTT. This sequence encodes CASSPLQGMDTEAFF. The full variable domain, in which reference TRBV9 and TRBJ1-1 provide the parts outside the CDR3, is DSGVTQTPKHLITATGQRVTLRCSPRSGDLSVYWYQQSLDQGLQFLIQYYNGEERAKGNILERFSAQQFPDLHSELNLSSLELGDSALYFCASSPLQGMDTEAFFGQGTRLTVV.

V is TRBV6-5 and J is TRBJ1-4, with unresolved D. Germline CDR1 MNHEY, CDR2 SVGAGI. The V end was cut by 2 bases, the J end by 8 bases, with 6 bases between. The CDR3 length is 12 residues. For the CDR3, the DNA is TGTGCCAGCAGTTACGTGTCGGAAAAACTGTTTTTT. Translated: CASSYVSEKLFF.

CDR3 nucleotides: TGTGCCTGGGACATGAACACTGAAGCTTTCTTT. Protein product: CAWDMNTEAFF. This sequence joins TRBV30 and TRBJ1-1; D ambiguous. The V gene lost 5 bases and the J gene lost 0 bases, with 4 bases spanning the gap. Germline V gene data show CDR1 as GTSNPN and CDR2 as SVGIG (reference sequence). This CDR3 region has 11 residues.

This chain joins TRBV11-3 and TRBJ2-5; 8 bases line up with TRBD2. The CDR3 is made up of 14 amino acids. Germline V gives CDR1 SGHNT, CDR2 YENEEA. The junction had 3 bases not matched to a gene; V was cut back by 4 bases and J by 2 bases. DNA of the CDR3: TGTGCCAGCAGCTCAGTAGCGGGGCAAGAGACCCAGTACTTC. Encoded protein: CASSSVAGQETQYF.

This clone has more than one count but fewer than ten. The V call is TRBV10-3, the J call TRBJ2-3, with 16 bases identical to TRBD2. Germline lookup yields CDR1 ENHRY and CDR2 SYGVKD. With V trimmed by 6 bases and J by 1 base, 10 bases remained unmatched. The CDR3 extends over 19 amino acids. The CDR3 sequence: CAISEIAGTSGGGTDTQYF. The DNA for the CDR3 is TGTGCCATCAGCGAGATAGCCGGGACTAGCGGGGGGGGCACAGATACGCAGTATTTT.

The chain joins TRBV5-1 to TRBJ2-5; 11 bases fit TRBD2. Germline V gene data show CDR1 as SGHRS and CDR2 as YFSETQ. CDR3 length: 16 residues. The V gene end was trimmed by 4 bases and the J gene end by 4 bases; junction bases not matched to a gene: 9. In DNA, the CDR3 is TGCGCCAGCAGCCTACTTAGCGGGGGGGCCGTAGAGACCCAGTACTTC. Translating gives CASSLLSGGAVETQYF.